The source of this T cell receptor beta chain is a study of cytotoxic CD8 clonotypes in ibrutinib-treated CLL. As for the study in general: An average of around 260,000 productive templates and some 99,000 productive rearrangements was obtained per sample. Study-wide points: Measured clonality at baseline was greater than in age-matched healthy donors and tracked with circulating CD8+ T-cell counts.

V gave up 10 bases and J gave up 3 bases, with 18 bases separating them. CDR1 is LNHDA, CDR2 SQIVND, per germline (reference sequence). The CDR3 consists of 15 residues. Method: immunoSEQ multiplex PCR; TCRdb's copy keeps in-frame clones and lacks some. Seen here are roughly 250,000 clones, under 80% observed once, and the top ten hold over 15%. As concerns this clone: Its antigen remains unknown.

The chain joins TRBV19 to TRBJ2-2; D gene unclear. This receptor was identified in a human donor with chronic lymphocytic leukemia. Sequencing was performed on PBMCs, taken after 24 months of ibrutinib treatment. The CDR3 nucleotides read TGTGCCACCCGGCGGTCGGGCGCCGACACCGGGGAGCTGTTTTTT. Its protein product is CATRRSGADTGELFF.